These T cell receptor beta chains were read from a single sample in a study of T cells in localized non-small cell lung cancer. Generated by immunoSEQ multiplex PCR, the TCRdb table keeps only in-frame clones and is missing some. The sample includes about 30,000 clones, roughly 87% of them seen just once. The source was peripheral blood, collected before any cancer treatment. The receptors were sampled from a male donor older than 55 with stage I lung adenocarcinoma. Both conserved end residues are trimmed from each CDR3. The size entry is marked missing in some rows and otherwise reads once, few, many or a size class.

CDR3 protein: ASTRESTASGANVLT; J gene: TRBJ2-6; clone size: .; V gene: TRBV19
CDR3 protein: ASSISTDTQY; J gene: TRBJ2-3; clone size: few; V gene: TRBV11-2
CDR3 protein: ASSFLGQLPEETQY; J gene: TRBJ2-5; clone size: few; V gene: TRBV11-2
CDR3 protein: ASRLGVSTDTQY; J gene: TRBJ2-3; clone size: .; V gene: TRBV5-1
CDR3 protein: ASSAGLAGDPRMETQY; J gene: TRBJ2-5; clone size: .; V gene: TRBV5-8
CDR3 protein: ASSSTDRPFSEQY; J gene: TRBJ2-7; clone size: few; V gene: TRBV5-4
CDR3 protein: ASRDGGGNNQPQH; J gene: TRBJ1-5; clone size: .; V gene: TRBV6-1
CDR3 protein: SAGRGYEQY; J gene: TRBJ2-7; clone size: .; V gene: TRBV29-1
CDR3 protein: ASSFEGPQNTEAF; J gene: TRBJ1-1; clone size: once; V gene: TRBV28
CDR3 protein: ASSVGLSLYNEQF; J gene: TRBJ2-1; clone size: .; V gene: TRBV7-2
CDR3 protein: SVKRENQPQH; J gene: TRBJ1-5; clone size: .; V gene: TRBV29-1
CDR3 protein: ASSLGWEPETQY; J gene: TRBJ2-5; clone size: .; V gene: TRBV7-9
CDR3 protein: ASSYSTGAGADTIY; J gene: TRBJ1-3; clone size: .; V gene: TRBV6-5
CDR3 protein: ASNPKRSGGDTQY; J gene: TRBJ2-3; clone size: .; V gene: TRBV21-1
CDR3 protein: AISSDRGGETQY; J gene: TRBJ2-5; clone size: .; V gene: TRBV10-3
CDR3 protein: ASSLGRGGDTQY; J gene: TRBJ2-3; clone size: .; V gene: TRBV28
CDR3 protein: ASSLAHAQETQY; J gene: TRBJ2-5; clone size: .; V gene: TRBV7-2
CDR3 protein: AWTGGGNQPQH; J gene: TRBJ1-5; clone size: few; V gene: TRBV30
CDR3 protein: ASSLGGGPYNEQF; J gene: TRBJ2-1; clone size: .; V gene: TRBV6-5